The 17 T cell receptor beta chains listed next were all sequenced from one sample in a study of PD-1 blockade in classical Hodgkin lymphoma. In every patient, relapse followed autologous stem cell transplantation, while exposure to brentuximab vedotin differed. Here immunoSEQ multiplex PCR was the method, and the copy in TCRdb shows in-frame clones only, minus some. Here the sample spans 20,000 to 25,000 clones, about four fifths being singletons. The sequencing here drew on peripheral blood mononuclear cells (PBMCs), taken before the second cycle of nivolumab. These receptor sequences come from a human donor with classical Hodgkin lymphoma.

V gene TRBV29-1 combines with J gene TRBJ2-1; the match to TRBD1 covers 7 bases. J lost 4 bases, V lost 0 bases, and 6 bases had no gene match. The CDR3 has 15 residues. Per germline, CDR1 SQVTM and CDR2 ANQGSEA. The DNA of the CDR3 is TGCAGCGTTGAAGAATGGGAGACAGGGTACAATGAGCAGTTCTTC. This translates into CSVEEWETGYNEQFF.

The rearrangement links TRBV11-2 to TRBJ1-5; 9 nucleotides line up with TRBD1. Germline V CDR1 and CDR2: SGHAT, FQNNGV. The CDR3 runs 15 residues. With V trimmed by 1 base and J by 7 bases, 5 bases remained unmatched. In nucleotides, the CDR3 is TGTGCCAGCAGCTTAGGACAGGGGGTGGAACAGCCCCAGCATTTT. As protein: CASSLGQGVEQPQHF.

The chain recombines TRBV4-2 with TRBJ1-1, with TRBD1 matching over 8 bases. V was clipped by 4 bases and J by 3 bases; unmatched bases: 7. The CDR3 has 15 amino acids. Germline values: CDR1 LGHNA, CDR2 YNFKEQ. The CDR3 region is CASSRGQGGDTEAFF. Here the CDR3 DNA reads TGTGCCAGCAGCCGAGGACAGGGTGGTGACACTGAAGCTTTCTTT.

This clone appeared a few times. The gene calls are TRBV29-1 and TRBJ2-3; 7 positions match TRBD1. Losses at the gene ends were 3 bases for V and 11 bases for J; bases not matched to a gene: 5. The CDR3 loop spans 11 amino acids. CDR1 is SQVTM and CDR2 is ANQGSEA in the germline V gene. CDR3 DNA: TGCAGCGTTGAGGGCGGACAGGAGCAGTATTTT. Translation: CSVEGGQEQYF.

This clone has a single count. The CDR3 nucleotides are TGTGCCAGCACCCAAGGGGATCCCAATTCACCCCTCCACTTT. Translation gives CASTQGDPNSPLHF. This chain connects TRBV7-8 to TRBJ1-6, with a possible D match to TRBD1 (5 bases). Germline V gene lookup returns CDR1 SGHVS and CDR2 FQNEAQ. V was cut by 7 bases and J by 7 bases, with 14 bases left in between. This CDR3 comprises 14 residues. The whole variable domain, filled in from reference TRBV7-8 and TRBJ1-6, reads GAGVSQSPRYKVAKRGQDVALRCDPISGHVSLFWYQQALGQGPEFLTYFQNEAQLDKSGLPSDRFFAERPEGSVSTLKIQRTQQEDSAVYLCASTQGDPNSPLHFGNGTRLTVT.

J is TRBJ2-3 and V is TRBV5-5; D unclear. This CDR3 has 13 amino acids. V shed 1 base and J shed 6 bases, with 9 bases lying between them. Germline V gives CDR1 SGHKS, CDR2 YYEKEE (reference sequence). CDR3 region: CASSLPMGDTQYF. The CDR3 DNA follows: TGTGCCAGCAGCTTGCCCATGGGCGATACGCAGTATTTT.

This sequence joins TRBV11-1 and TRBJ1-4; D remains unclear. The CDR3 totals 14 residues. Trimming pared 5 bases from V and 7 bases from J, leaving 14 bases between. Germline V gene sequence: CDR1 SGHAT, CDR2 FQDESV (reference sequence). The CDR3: CASSRHVEGEKLFF. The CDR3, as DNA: TGTGCCAGCAGCAGACACGTGGAGGGTGAAAAACTGTTTTTT.

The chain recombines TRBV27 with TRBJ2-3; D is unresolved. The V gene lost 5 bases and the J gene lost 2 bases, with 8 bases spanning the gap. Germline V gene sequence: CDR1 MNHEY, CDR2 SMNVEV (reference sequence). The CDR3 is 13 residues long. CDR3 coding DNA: TGTGCCAGCAGTCCGTGGATCACAGATACGCAGTATTTT. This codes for CASSPWITDTQYF.

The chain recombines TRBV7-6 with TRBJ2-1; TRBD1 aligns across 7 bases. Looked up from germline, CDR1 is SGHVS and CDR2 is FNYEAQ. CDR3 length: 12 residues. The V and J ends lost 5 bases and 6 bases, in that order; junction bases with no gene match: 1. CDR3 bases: TGTGCCAGCAGCCCAGGGGGCAATGAGCAGTTCTTC. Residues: CASSPGGNEQFF. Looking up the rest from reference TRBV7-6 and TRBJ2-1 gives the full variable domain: GAGVSQSPRYKVTKRGQDVALRCDPISGHVSLYWYRQALGQGPEFLTYFNYEAQQDKSGLPNDRFSAERPEGSISTLTIQRTEQRDSAMYRCASSPGGNEQFFGPGTRLTVL.

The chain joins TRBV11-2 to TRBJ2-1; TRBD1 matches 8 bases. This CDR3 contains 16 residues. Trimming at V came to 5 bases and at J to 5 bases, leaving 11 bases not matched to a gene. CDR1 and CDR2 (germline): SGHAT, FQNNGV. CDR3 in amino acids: CASSQRGQGYHNEQFF. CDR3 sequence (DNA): TGTGCCAGCAGCCAGCGAGGACAGGGTTACCACAATGAGCAGTTCTTC.

Here the CDR3 DNA reads TGTGCCAGCAGCCAAGGGGTCGGGAGGGAAGATACGCAGTATTTT. The encoded protein is CASSQGVGREDTQYF. This rearrangement joins TRBV4-2 to TRBJ2-3; 8 nucleotides line up with TRBD2. V dropped 1 base and J dropped 5; count of bases not matched to a gene: 5. The CDR3 is 15 amino acids. Germline V gene lookup returns CDR1 LGHNA and CDR2 YNFKEQ.

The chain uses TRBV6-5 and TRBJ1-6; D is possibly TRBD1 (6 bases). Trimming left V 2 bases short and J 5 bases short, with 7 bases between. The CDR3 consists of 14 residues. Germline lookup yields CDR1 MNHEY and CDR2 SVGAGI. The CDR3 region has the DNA TGTGCCAGCAGTTACCAGGGGAATAATTCACCCCTCCACTTT. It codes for CASSYQGNNSPLHF.

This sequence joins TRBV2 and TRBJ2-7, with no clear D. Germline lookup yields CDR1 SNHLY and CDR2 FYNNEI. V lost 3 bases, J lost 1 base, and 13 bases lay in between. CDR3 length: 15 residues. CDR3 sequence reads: CASSEYVTQSYEQYV. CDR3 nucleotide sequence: TGTGCCAGCAGTGAGTATGTGACCCAATCCTACGAGCAGTACGTC.

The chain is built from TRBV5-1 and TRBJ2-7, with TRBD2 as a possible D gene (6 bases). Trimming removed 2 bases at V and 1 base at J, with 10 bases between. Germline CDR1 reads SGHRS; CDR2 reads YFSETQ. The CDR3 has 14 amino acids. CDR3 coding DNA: TGCGCCAGCAGCTTATCGGCGGGATCCTACGAGCAGTACGTC. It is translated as CASSLSAGSYEQYV.

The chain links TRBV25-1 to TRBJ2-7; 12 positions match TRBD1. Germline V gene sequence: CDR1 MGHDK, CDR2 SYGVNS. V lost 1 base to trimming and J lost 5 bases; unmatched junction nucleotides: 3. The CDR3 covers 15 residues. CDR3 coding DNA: TGTGCCAGCAGTGAATTGGGACAGGGGGCCCACGAGCAGTACTTC. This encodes CASSELGQGAHEQYF.

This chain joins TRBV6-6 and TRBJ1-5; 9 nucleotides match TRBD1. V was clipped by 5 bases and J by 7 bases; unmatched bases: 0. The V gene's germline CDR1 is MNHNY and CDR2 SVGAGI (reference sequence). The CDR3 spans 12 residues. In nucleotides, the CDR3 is TGTGCCAGCAGTGACAGGGGGCAGCCCCAGCATTTT. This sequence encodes CASSDRGQPQHF.

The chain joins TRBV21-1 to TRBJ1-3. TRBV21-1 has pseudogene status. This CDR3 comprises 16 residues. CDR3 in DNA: TGTGCCAGCAGCAAAGAGGGCGGCGTTCCGGGAAACACCATATATTTT. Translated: CASSKEGGVPGNTIYF.